Sequencing of this T cell receptor beta chain was carried out in a study of T cells in Graves' hyperthyroidism and ophthalmopathy. Study-level background: Blood was drawn when the patient was first diagnosed and still untreated. Study results and caveats: It was a median around 6 months before onset that the model predicted ophthalmopathy. Ophthalmopathy and stable hyperthyroidism were separated by a 13 V-J model.

In regard to this clonotype: Its antigen is not identified.

Amplified regions were TCR beta CDR3 sequences from RNA transcripts. Researchers ran a first-round RT-PCR on the TCR CDR3 using the HTBI primer set. TCRdb passed the multiplex PCR reads through MiXCR, listing each CDR3 protein once. The top ten clones hold around 16% of a sample with 350,000 or so distinct CDR3 sequences, 15% to 20% of them seen once. This sequence originates from a woman aged 40 to 50 with Graves' ophthalmopathy. The sample comprised blood.

The CDR3 DNA is TGTGCCAGCAGTTCTTGGACAGGGACCGAGCAGTACTTC. As protein: CASSSWTGTEQYF. V is TRBV6-5 and J is TRBJ2-7, with 8 bases that match TRBD1. This CDR3 has 13 residues. Germline trimming cut 4 bases from V and 6 bases from J; bases unmatched to any gene: 5. Germline CDR1 MNHEY, CDR2 SVGAGI.